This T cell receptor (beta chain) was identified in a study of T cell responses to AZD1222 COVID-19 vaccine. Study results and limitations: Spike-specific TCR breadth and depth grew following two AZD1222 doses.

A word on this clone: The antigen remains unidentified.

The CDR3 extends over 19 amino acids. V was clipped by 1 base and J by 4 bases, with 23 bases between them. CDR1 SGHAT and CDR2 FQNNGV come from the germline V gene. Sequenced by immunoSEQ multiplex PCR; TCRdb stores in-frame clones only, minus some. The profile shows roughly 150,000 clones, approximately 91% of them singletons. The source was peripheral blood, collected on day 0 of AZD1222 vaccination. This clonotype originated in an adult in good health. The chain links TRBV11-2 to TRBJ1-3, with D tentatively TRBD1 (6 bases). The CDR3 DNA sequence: TGTGCCAGCAGCTTAGTCCGGTCGGGGGCAGCCACAAGGGGAAACACCATATATTTT. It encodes CASSLVRSGAATRGNTIYF. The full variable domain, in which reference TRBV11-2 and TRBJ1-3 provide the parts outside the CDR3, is EAGVAQSPRYKIIEKRQSVAFWCNPISGHATLYWYQQILGQGPKLLIQFQNNGVVDDSQLPKDRFSAERLKGVDSTLKIQPAKLEDSAVYLCASSLVRSGAATRGNTIYFGEGSWLTVV.